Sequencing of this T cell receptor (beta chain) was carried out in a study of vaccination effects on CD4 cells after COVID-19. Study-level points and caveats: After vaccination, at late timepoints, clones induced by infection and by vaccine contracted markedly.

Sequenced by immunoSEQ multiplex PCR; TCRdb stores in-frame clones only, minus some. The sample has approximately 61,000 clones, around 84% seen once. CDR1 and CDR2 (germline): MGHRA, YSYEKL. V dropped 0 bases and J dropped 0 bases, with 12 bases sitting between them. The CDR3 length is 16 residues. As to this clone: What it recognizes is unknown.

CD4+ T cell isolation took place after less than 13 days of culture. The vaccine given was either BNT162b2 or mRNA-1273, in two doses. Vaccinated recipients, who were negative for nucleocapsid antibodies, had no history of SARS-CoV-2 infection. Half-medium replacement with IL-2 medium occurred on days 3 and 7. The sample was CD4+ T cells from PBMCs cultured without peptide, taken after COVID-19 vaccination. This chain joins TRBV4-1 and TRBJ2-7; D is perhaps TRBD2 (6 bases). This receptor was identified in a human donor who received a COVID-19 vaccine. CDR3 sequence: CASSQEEGSPSYEQYF. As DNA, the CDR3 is TGCGCCAGCAGCCAAGAGGAGGGCAGCCCCTCCTACGAGCAGTACTTC.